This TCR beta chain emerged from a study of blood T cell repertoires in COVID-19. Assay: immunoSEQ multiplex PCR; the TCRdb copy retains only in-frame clones and omits some. The sample holds over 200,000 clones, 80% to 90% seen once. Germline CDR1 reads MNHEY; CDR2 reads SVGEGT. V gave up 6 bases and J gave up 8 bases; unmatched junction bases: 9. The CDR3 extends over 14 amino acids. This clone was seen more than once but under ten times. The V gene is TRBV6-2 or TRBV6-3, the J gene TRBJ2-1; 8 bases fit TRBD2. The TCR comes from a woman aged 25 to 39 who had been exposed to COVID-19. The specimen sequenced was PBMCs or T cells enriched from blood (not recorded which). The CDR3 loop is CASSPRIGGDEQFF. The CDR3 DNA reads as TGTGCCAGCAGCCCCCGAATCGGGGGGGATGAGCAGTTCTTC.